The source of this T cell receptor (beta chain) is a study of blood T cell repertoires in COVID-19. Study in general: Material from acute and convalescent COVID-19 was sourced from the United States, Italy and Spain.

Losses at the gene ends were 5 bases for V and 14 bases for J; bases not matched to a gene: 6. The CDR3 length is 12 residues. Germline CDR1 is SGHAT and CDR2 is FQNNGV. In the original analysis: Nucleated cell counts were estimated from reference gene primer amplification. The data were produced by immunoSEQ multiplex PCR, yet TCRdb's version contains in-frame clones alone and is incomplete. V and J calls and clone size are as listed in that table; D and trimming were resolved from the DNA. The data show about 96,000 clones, with 84% seen just once and 17% held by the top ten. The chain is built from TRBV11-2 and TRBJ2-3; TRBD2 agrees at 11 bases. Sequencing was performed on peripheral blood. This clonotype was sampled from a woman aged 55-70 years with acute or convalescent COVID-19. The CDR3: CASSRIAGGWYF. CDR3 nucleotides: TGTGCCAGCAGCCGAATAGCGGGGGGGTGGTATTTT.